This TCR beta chain stems from a study of response to subunit inactivated influenza vaccine. General study points: Authors suggested each seasonal influenza vaccination recruits few new T cells.

This clonotype was found many times. Its target is not known. MiXCR, run by TCRdb on the RT-PCR reads, gives a single entry per CDR3 protein. The sample shows roughly 190,000 distinct CDR3 sequences, under 15% of them seen only once. CDR1 and CDR2 from the germline V gene are SGHKS and YYEKEE (reference sequence). This CDR3 spans 15 amino acids. Trimming at V came to 4 bases and at J to 1 base, leaving 6 bases not matched to a gene. The receptor's source is a man aged 45 to 65 who received an inactivated influenza vaccine. Sample: CD8+ T cells sorted from PBMCs, taken around 5 days after vaccination. This rearrangement joins TRBV5-5 to TRBJ2-7; 9 bases match TRBD2. CDR3 region: CASSHRLAESYEQYF. The CDR3 nucleotides are TGTGCCAGCAGCCACCGACTAGCGGAATCCTACGAGCAGTACTTC.